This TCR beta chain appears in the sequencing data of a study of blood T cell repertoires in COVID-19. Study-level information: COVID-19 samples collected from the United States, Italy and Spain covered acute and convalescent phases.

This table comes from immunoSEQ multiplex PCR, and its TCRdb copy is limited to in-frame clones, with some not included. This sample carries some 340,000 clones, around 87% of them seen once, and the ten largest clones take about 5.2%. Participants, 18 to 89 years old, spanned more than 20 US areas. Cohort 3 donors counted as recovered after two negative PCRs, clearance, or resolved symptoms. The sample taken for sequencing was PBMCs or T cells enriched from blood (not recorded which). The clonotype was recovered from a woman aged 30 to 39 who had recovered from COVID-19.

For the CDR3, the DNA is TGCGCCAGCAGCTTAGGACTAGCGGGGGGGTACGAGACCCAGTACTTC. Its protein is CASSLGLAGGYETQYF. The V call is TRBV5-1, the J call TRBJ2-5, with TRBD2 matching over 15 bases. The J segment lost 5 bases and the V segment lost 2 bases, leaving 4 bases of the junction unmatched. CDR1 is SGHRS, CDR2 YFSETQ, per germline. The CDR3 runs to 16 residues.